The 28 T cell receptor beta chains below all came from one sample that was sequenced in a study of CD8 T cells in Susac syndrome. With random hexamers, roughly 0.45 to 1 ug RNA was reverse transcribed. One entry per CDR3 protein, called by TCRdb with MiXCR from the immunoSEQ multiplex PCR reads. In the table there are roughly 25,000 distinct CDR3 sequences, 90% to 95% of which are singletons. The sequenced sample was CD8+ T cells from PBMCs. These TCRs come from a human donor with Susac syndrome.

The genes are TRBV19 and TRBJ1-2, with D possibly being TRBD1 (5 bases). V gave up 3 bases and J gave up 5 bases, with 16 bases separating them. The CDR3 sequence is 15 residues long. Per the germline V gene, CDR1 is LNHDA and CDR2 is SQIVND (reference sequence). The CDR3 DNA reads as TGTGCCAGTAGTATCCGAGGGGATCAGCTTTATGGCTACACCTTC. It codes for CASSIRGDQLYGYTF. The whole variable domain, remainder taken from reference TRBV19 and TRBJ1-2, is DGGITQSPKYLFRKEGQNVTLSCEQNLNHDAMYWYRQDPGQGLRLIYYSQIVNDFQKGDIAEGYSVSREKKESFPLTVTSAQKNPTAFYLCASSIRGDQLYGYTFGSGTRLTVV.

The genes are TRBV5-6 and TRBJ2-7, with D possibly being TRBD2 (6 bases). The germline gives CDR1 SGHDT, CDR2 YYEEEE. The CDR3 runs 14 residues. Trimming removed 1 base at V and 2 bases at J, with 10 bases between. This chain's CDR3 is CASSLQSSAYEQYF. CDR3 coding DNA: TGTGCCAGCAGCTTGCAGTCTAGCGCCTACGAGCAGTACTTC.

V gene TRBV30 combines with J gene TRBJ2-7; TRBD1 might be the D (5 bases). The CDR3 has 12 amino acids. The germline V gene encodes CDR1 GTSNPN and CDR2 SVGIG (reference sequence). V was trimmed by 3 bases and J by 3 bases, leaving 9 bases between them. As DNA, the CDR3 is TGTGCCTGGAGCAGGGAATTCTACGAGCAGTACTTC. This translates into CAWSREFYEQYF.

V usage is TRBV4-3 and J usage is TRBJ2-7; 8 nucleotides match TRBD2. Germline lookup yields CDR1 LGHNA and CDR2 YSLEER. CDR3 size: 16 residues. The trim removed 4 bases at V and 3 bases at J, leaving 11 bases unmatched. This CDR3 reads CASSLNGRDLIYEQYF. The CDR3 DNA follows: TGCGCCAGCAGCCTTAACGGGAGGGATCTGATCTACGAGCAGTACTTC.

This chain joins TRBV6-2 or TRBV6-3 and TRBJ2-1; no firm D call. The CDR3 totals 15 residues. In germline, CDR1 is MNHEY, CDR2 SVGEGT. The V end was cut by 5 bases, the J end by 0 bases, with 11 bases between. The CDR3 loop reads CASSARMSSYNEQFF. In DNA form, the CDR3 reads TGTGCCAGCAGTGCCCGGATGAGCTCCTACAATGAGCAGTTCTTC.

The genes are TRBV7-9 and TRBJ2-1; TRBD2 might be the D (5 bases). The CDR3 is 16 amino acids. Deletions cut 0 bases from V and 3 bases from J, with 12 bases between. CDR1 SEHNR and CDR2 FQNEAQ come from the germline V gene (reference sequence). The CDR3 loop reads CASSLAAGMGYNEQFF. CDR3 nucleotides: TGTGCCAGCAGCTTAGCAGCCGGGATGGGCTACAATGAGCAGTTCTTC. Based on the CDR3 plus reference TRBV7-9 and TRBJ2-1, the full variable domain is DTGVSQNPRHKITKRGQNVTFRCDPISEHNRLYWYRQTLGQGPEFLTYFQNEAQLEKSRLLSDRFSAERPKGSFSTLEIQRTEQGDSAMYLCASSLAAGMGYNEQFFGPGTRLTVL.

The V and J genes are TRBV28 and TRBJ2-7; 7 bases align to TRBD1. Germline V gene sequence: CDR1 MDHEN, CDR2 SYDVKM. This CDR3 contains 14 residues. The ends lost 5 bases at V and 4 bases at J; junction bases unmatched: 8. As DNA, the CDR3 is TGTGCCAGCAGTCAAAGGGGGCTGAAGTACGAGCAGTACTTC. Translating gives CASSQRGLKYEQYF.

V gene TRBV28 combines with J gene TRBJ1-1; D is uncertain. The CDR3 consists of 15 residues. From germline, CDR1 is MDHEN and CDR2 SYDVKM. V shed 0 bases and J shed 1 base, with 9 bases lying between them. The CDR3 sequence: CASSLWGGRNTEAFF. CDR3 coding DNA: TGTGCCAGCAGTTTATGGGGAGGGAGGAACACTGAAGCTTTCTTT. Using reference TRBV28 and TRBJ1-1 for the parts outside the CDR3, the full variable domain is DVKVTQSSRYLVKRTGEKVFLECVQDMDHENMFWYRQDPGLGLRLIYFSYDVKMKEKGDIPEGYSVSREKKERFSLILESASTNQTSMYLCASSLWGGRNTEAFFGQGTRLTVV.

The V gene is TRBV7-9, the J gene TRBJ1-2, with 8 positions matching TRBD1. Per the germline V gene, CDR1 is SEHNR and CDR2 is FQNEAQ (reference sequence). The length of the CDR3 is 14 residues. Losses at the gene ends were 3 bases for V and 2 bases for J; bases not matched to a gene: 2. The CDR3 sequence: CASSFGTGNYGYTF. The CDR3 bases are TGTGCCAGCAGCTTTGGGACAGGAAACTATGGCTACACCTTC.

This chain links TRBV20-1 with TRBJ2-3, with 8 bases fitting TRBD2. The germline gives CDR1 DFQATT, CDR2 SNEGSKA (reference sequence). The CDR3 is 14 residues long. V was pared by 3 bases and J by 4 bases, with 6 bases of the junction left unmatched. CDR3 sequence reads: CSASDGGASDTQYF. CDR3 DNA sequence: TGCAGTGCTAGCGACGGGGGGGCATCAGATACGCAGTATTTT.

In DNA form, the CDR3 reads TGTGCCAGCAGCCCCGGGGGCCGCGAATACGAGCAGTACTTC. This gives the protein CASSPGGREYEQYF. The chain joins TRBV9 to TRBJ2-7, with D perhaps being TRBD1 or TRBD2 (6 bases each). The CDR3 loop spans 14 amino acids. Trimming removed 4 bases at V and 4 bases at J, with 15 bases between. Germline V lookup: CDR1 SGDLS, CDR2 YYNGEE.

The chain links TRBV24-1 to TRBJ1-2, with D uncertain. CDR1 and CDR2 (germline): KGHDR, SFDVKD. The CDR3 sequence is 12 residues long. V was clipped by 4 bases and J by 3 bases, with 5 bases between them. The CDR3 loop reads CATSEQYYGYTF. As DNA, the CDR3 is TGTGCCACCAGTGAGCAGTACTATGGCTACACCTTC.

The chain uses TRBV5-3 and TRBJ1-1; no clear D. TRBV5-3 is treated as an ORF (open reading frame) with a function not yet certain. This CDR3 contains 11 residues. Deletions cut 10 bases from V and 11 bases from J, with 18 bases between. The CDR3 loop is CALKSVRAAFF. The CDR3 bases are TGTGCCCTGAAGTCGGTTAGGGCCGCTTTCTTT.

The chain uses TRBV4-1 and TRBJ1-5; D is undetermined. CDR1 MGHRA and CDR2 YSYEKL come from the germline V gene. The V end was cut by 0 bases, the J end by 3 bases, with 6 bases between. The CDR3 length is 14 residues. CDR3 nucleotide sequence: TGCGCCAGCAGCCAAGAGTCTTACAATCAGCCCCAGCATTTT. Translated, it gives CASSQESYNQPQHF.

The rearrangement uses TRBV6-5 and TRBJ2-7; weak D call: TRBD2 (6 bases). The germline CDR1 and CDR2 sequences are MNHEY and SVGAGI. CDR3 length: 15 residues. Trimming took 2 bases from V and 1 from J, leaving 12 bases between them. The CDR3 loop is CASSYDLGGSYEQYF. In DNA form, the CDR3 reads TGTGCCAGCAGTTACGACCTGGGGGGATCCTACGAGCAGTACTTC.

Turning to this clonotype: A junction boundary mismatches the germline segment, possibly from a read error. This sequence joins TRBV6-2 or TRBV6-3 and TRBJ1-1; 8 bases are a match to TRBD1. CDR1 and CDR2 (germline): MNHEY, SVGEGT. The CDR3 sequence is 11 residues long. The CDR3 here is CASSYPTGTGF. CDR3 DNA sequence: TGTGCCAGCAGTTACCCTACCGGGACAGGCTTT.

This rearrangement joins TRBV7-8 to TRBJ2-5; D remains ambiguous. In germline, CDR1 is SGHVS, CDR2 FQNEAQ. The CDR3 has 13 residues. Trimming shortened V by 2 bases and J by 3 bases, and 7 bases separated the two germline ends. The chain's CDR3 is CASSLIGKETQYF. CDR3 bases: TGTGCCAGCAGCTTAATAGGGAAAGAGACCCAGTACTTC. The whole variable domain, filled in from reference TRBV7-8 and TRBJ2-5, reads GAGVSQSPRYKVAKRGQDVALRCDPISGHVSLFWYQQALGQGPEFLTYFQNEAQLDKSGLPSDRFFAERPEGSVSTLKIQRTQQEDSAVYLCASSLIGKETQYFGPGTRLLVL.

The rearrangement joins TRBV29-1 to TRBJ1-5; D may be TRBD1 (6 bases). This CDR3 spans 13 amino acids. Trimming cost V 7 bases and J 6 bases, with 16 bases left between them. Germline CDR1 SQVTM, CDR2 ANQGSEA. The CDR3 DNA reads TGCAGCGCCGCCCCTGGGGGCGGTCAGCCCCAGCATTTT. Its translation: CSAAPGGGQPQHF. Full variable domain (outside the CDR3, taken from reference TRBV29-1 and TRBJ1-5): SAVISQKPSRDICQRGTSLTIQCQVDSQVTMMFWYRQQPGQSLTLIATANQGSEATYESGFVIDKFPISRPNLTFSTLTVSNMSPEDSSIYLCSAAPGGGQPQHFGDGTRLSIL.

The CDR3, as DNA: TGTGCCAGCAGCTTAGCGACGGGGGCGGACACTGAAGCTTTCTTT. It translates to CASSLATGADTEAFF. The chain recombines TRBV7-9 with TRBJ1-1; perhaps TRBD1 as D (6 bases). CDR3 length: 15 amino acids. V was shortened by 0 bases and J by 3 bases, with 11 bases between the two germline ends. Germline loops: CDR1 SEHNR, CDR2 FQNEAQ (reference sequence).

The rearrangement links TRBV2 to TRBJ2-1; TRBD2 is a possible D gene (7 bases). The CDR3 is 15 amino acids. Per germline, CDR1 SNHLY and CDR2 FYNNEI. V dropped 4 bases and J dropped 5 bases, with 15 bases sitting between them. CDR3 in amino acids: CASSGEGEIDNEQFF. The CDR3 bases are TGTGCCAGCAGTGGGGAGGGGGAAATCGACAATGAGCAGTTCTTC.

This clonotype was seen just once. The V call is TRBV27, the J call TRBJ2-2; 9 nucleotides align to TRBD1. The CDR3 sequence is 16 residues long. The V gene end was trimmed by 6 bases and the J gene end by 1 base; junction bases not matched to a gene: 6. From germline, CDR1 is MNHEY and CDR2 SMNVEV (reference sequence). CDR3 nucleotides: TGTGCCAGCAGGAAGGCGGGACAGGGGAACACCGGGGAGCTGTTTTTT. Protein: CASRKAGQGNTGELFF.

The gene calls are TRBV4-3 and TRBJ2-1; the match to TRBD2 covers 9 bases. The CDR3 is 15 amino acids. J lost 5 bases, V lost 5 bases, and 7 bases had no gene match. The V gene's germline CDR1 is LGHNA and CDR2 YSLEER. DNA for the CDR3: TGCGCCAGCAGCTCCGTAGCGGGGGAGAACAATGAGCAGTTCTTC. It encodes CASSSVAGENNEQFF.

CDR3 DNA: TGCGCCAGCGGAATAGGATCCGGCACCGGGGAGCTGTTTTTT. This gives the protein CASGIGSGTGELFF. The chain joins TRBV4-1 to TRBJ2-2; no firm D call. Trimming took 8 bases from V and 4 from J, leaving 14 bases between them. The CDR3 has 14 amino acids. Germline V gene lookup returns CDR1 MGHRA and CDR2 YSYEKL.

This chain joins TRBV3-1 and TRBJ1-4; the match to TRBD1 covers 7 bases. Germline trimming cut 4 bases from V and 4 bases from J; bases unmatched to any gene: 3. The CDR3 has 14 residues. Germline CDR1 LGHDT, CDR2 YNNKEL (reference sequence). The CDR3 nucleotides read TGTGCCAGCAGCCGAGGACAGGTTAATGAAAAACTGTTTTTT. Translation: CASSRGQVNEKLFF.

The genes are TRBV27 and TRBJ2-7; no reliable D call. CDR3 length: 12 residues. Trimming left V 2 bases short and J 6 bases short, with 8 bases between. Germline assignment: CDR1 MNHEY and CDR2 SMNVEV (reference sequence). CDR3 residues: CASSLGGSEQYF. CDR3 DNA: TGTGCCAGCAGTTTAGGTGGCTCCGAGCAGTACTTC.

The chain employs TRBV7-3 and TRBJ2-1; D unclear. The CDR3 consists of 16 residues. The ends were cut back, 6 bases at V and 4 bases at J, with 19 bases in the middle. Per the germline V gene, CDR1 is SGHTA and CDR2 is FQGTGA. The CDR3 reads CASRQDLLSPYNEQFF. The CDR3 DNA reads TGTGCCAGCAGACAAGACCTACTCAGCCCGTACAATGAGCAGTTCTTC. The whole variable domain, remainder taken from reference TRBV7-3 and TRBJ2-1, is GAGVSQTPSNKVTEKGKYVELRCDPISGHTALYWYRQSLGQGPEFLIYFQGTGAADDSGLPNDRFFAVRPEGSVSTLKIQRTERGDSAVYLCASRQDLLSPYNEQFFGPGTRLTVL.

Only one count was recorded for this clonotype. The rearrangement links TRBV12-5 to TRBJ2-1; TRBD1 matches 10 bases. This CDR3 is 16 amino acids long. The ends lost 1 base at V and 10 bases at J; junction bases unmatched: 10. Germline CDR1 LGHNT, CDR2 FRNRAP. CDR3 in amino acids: CASGLAGQGVFIEQFF. CDR3 bases: TGTGCTAGTGGTTTGGCCGGACAGGGGGTATTTATAGAGCAGTTCTTC.

With regard to this clonotype: One end of the junction is discordant with germline, which a read error may explain. The chain has TRBV20-1 and TRBJ1-4, with TRBD1 matching over 7 bases. The CDR3 has 18 amino acids. The V gene's germline CDR1 is DFQATT and CDR2 SNEGSKA (reference sequence). CDR3 in DNA: TGCAGTGCCAGAGATCGGGACAGCTTGACGGGGACTAATGAAAAACTGTTTTTT. This gives the protein CSARDRDSLTGTNEKLFF.